This passage covers 6 T cell receptor beta chains from one sample sequenced in a study of blood T cell repertoires in COVID-19. The data were produced by immunoSEQ multiplex PCR, yet TCRdb's version contains in-frame clones alone and is incomplete. Of about 130,000 clones listed, about 83% are singletons. The sample was peripheral blood. The source of these receptors is a human donor in a cohort sampled during active COVID-19.

The chain has TRBV5-4 and TRBJ1-2; 11 bases fit TRBD1. J was trimmed by 4 bases and V by 4 bases; bases with no gene match: 3. CDR3 size: 14 residues. Germline V gives CDR1 SGHNT, CDR2 YYREEE (reference sequence). In DNA form, the CDR3 reads TGTGCCAGCAGCGCTGGACAGGGGGCCTATGGCTACACCTTC. Its protein product is CASSAGQGAYGYTF.

In this sample, this clone turned up once. The chain has TRBV4-2 and TRBJ2-7; 7 bases map to TRBD1. The CDR3 length is 15 residues. Germline CDR1 is LGHNA and CDR2 is YNFKEQ. V lost 0 bases, J lost 2 bases, and 4 bases stayed unmatched. The CDR3 loop is CASSQEGQGAYEQYF. The CDR3 DNA is TGTGCCAGCAGCCAAGAAGGCCAGGGGGCCTACGAGCAGTACTTC.

This clone was observed a handful of times. The V call is TRBV13, the J call TRBJ2-1, with D unclear. The germline V gene has CDR1 PRHDT and CDR2 FYEKMQ (reference sequence). V was pared by 1 base and J by 6 bases, with 13 bases between. CDR3 length equals 15 residues. The chain's CDR3 is CASSLVEPSGNEQFF. The CDR3 DNA sequence: TGTGCCAGCAGCTTAGTAGAGCCCTCAGGCAATGAGCAGTTCTTC.

The chain joins TRBV6-5 to TRBJ1-1; D is ambiguous. With 0 bases removed from V and 2 bases from J, the gap between germline ends came to 7 bases. Germline CDR1 reads MNHEY; CDR2 reads SVGAGI. The CDR3 has 14 amino acids. This chain's CDR3 is CASSYSRQNTEAFF. The CDR3 nucleotides read TGTGCCAGCAGTTACTCCCGACAAAACACTGAAGCTTTCTTT.

The J gene is TRBJ2-4, the V gene TRBV5-5, with TRBD2 identical over 15 bases. This CDR3 region has 18 residues. Germline CDR1 reads SGHKS; CDR2 reads YYEKEE (reference sequence). V was pared by 3 bases and J by 8 bases, with 12 bases of the junction left unmatched. In nucleotides, the CDR3 is TGTGCCAGCAGCTACAGGACTAGCGGGGGGGCTGGCTATGACATTCAGTACTTC. Protein product: CASSYRTSGGAGYDIQYF.

The rearrangement joins TRBV20-1 to TRBJ2-1; D is perhaps TRBD1 (6 bases). The CDR3 length is 14 residues. Trimming removed 3 bases at V and 8 bases at J, with 17 bases between. Germline assignment: CDR1 DFQATT and CDR2 SNEGSKA (reference sequence). CDR3: CSASRTVALDEQFF. The CDR3, as DNA: TGCAGTGCTAGTCGGACAGTGGCTTTGGATGAGCAGTTCTTC.